This passage covers 26 T cell receptor beta chains from one sample sequenced in a study of cytomegalovirus exposure and HLA in healthy donors. 60 Vbeta and 13 Jbeta primers were used in PCR. Sequenced by immunoSEQ multiplex PCR; TCRdb stores in-frame clones only, minus some. The sample lists 210,000 or so clones; about three quarters were seen once. The sample was PBMCs. All receptors come from a woman in her 30s in good health and CMV-seropositive.

V is TRBV5-1 and J is TRBJ2-7; 11 nucleotides line up with TRBD1. The CDR3 contains 16 residues. Looked up from germline, CDR1 is SGHRS and CDR2 is YFSETQ. Trimming at V came to 3 bases and at J to 5 bases, leaving 10 bases not matched to a gene. CDR3 sequence (DNA): TGCGCCAGCAGCTCCTTAGGGACAGGGGGGGTGAACGAGCAGTACTTC. It is translated as CASSSLGTGGVNEQYF.

This chain uses TRBV18 with TRBJ1-5, with D tentatively TRBD1 (5 bases). Germline loops: CDR1 KGHSH, CDR2 LQKENI. Trimming stripped 5 bases from V and 3 bases from J, with 14 bases between. This CDR3 has 15 amino acids. The CDR3 DNA is TGTGCCAGCTCAAGTACAGGAGTCCCCAATCAGCCCCAGCATTTT. Its translation: CASSSTGVPNQPQHF.

The chain joins TRBV5-1 to TRBJ1-4, with D possibly being TRBD1 (6 bases). This CDR3 comprises 17 residues. CDR1 and CDR2 (germline): SGHRS, YFSETQ. Trimming removed 4 bases from V and 5 bases from J, with 21 bases in between. CDR3 bases: TGCGCCAGCAGCCCCCGTCCCATGGACAGTCTAAATGAAAAACTGTTTTTT. This translates into CASSPRPMDSLNEKLFF.

J is TRBJ2-1 and V is TRBV13; 8 nucleotides match TRBD2. Germline CDR1 reads PRHDT; CDR2 reads FYEKMQ (reference sequence). The V and J ends lost 5 bases and 8 bases, in that order; junction bases with no gene match: 8. The CDR3 is made up of 14 amino acids. The CDR3 DNA reads as TGTGCCAGCAGCGGCAATAGCGGGATGGATGAGCAGTTCTTC. This codes for CASSGNSGMDEQFF.

This chain connects TRBV6-6 to TRBJ1-5; D is unclear. Trimming took 6 bases from V and 8 from J, leaving 11 bases between them. The germline CDR1 and CDR2 sequences are MNHNY and SVGAGI (reference sequence). The CDR3 is 12 residues long. CDR3 amino acids: CASRHLLKPQHF. The CDR3 DNA sequence: TGTGCCAGCAGACACCTCTTAAAGCCCCAGCATTTT.

The V and J genes are TRBV6-6 and TRBJ2-4; TRBD2 matches at 8 bases. The CDR3 is 16 amino acids. J gave up 3 bases and V 0 bases, and 4 bases lay outside the gene matches. CDR1 and CDR2 from the germline V gene are MNHNY and SVGAGI (reference sequence). CDR3: CASSYSRGGLKNIQYF. The CDR3 DNA is TGTGCCAGCAGTTACTCCCGGGGGGGGCTCAAAAACATTCAGTACTTC.

Only one count was recorded for this clone. J is TRBJ1-5 and V is TRBV6-6, with a tentative D call TRBD1 (6 bases). V gave up 10 bases and J gave up 0 bases, with 13 bases separating them. Per the germline V gene, CDR1 is MNHNY and CDR2 is SVGAGI (reference sequence). The CDR3 runs 14 residues. CDR3 loop: CATNTGNSNQPQHF. The CDR3 DNA is TGTGCCACAAACACAGGGAATAGCAATCAGCCCCAGCATTTT.

The chain uses TRBV28 and TRBJ1-2; D is ambiguous. The CDR3 length is 14 residues. Trimming stripped 4 bases from V and 8 bases from J, with 17 bases between. Germline values: CDR1 MDHEN, CDR2 SYDVKM. CDR3 bases: TGTGCCAGCAGTTCCGTAGAGGAGACTCTGGGCTACACCTTC. Encoded protein: CASSSVEETLGYTF.

The rearrangement uses TRBV2 and TRBJ1-5; TRBD1 matches 10 bases. Germline V gene data show CDR1 as SNHLY and CDR2 as FYNNEI. V lost 6 bases and J lost 2; bases outside the gene matches: 7. The CDR3 consists of 16 residues. The CDR3 loop is CASSLGTGAGNQPQHF. DNA of the CDR3: TGTGCCAGCAGCCTAGGGACAGGGGCGGGCAATCAGCCCCAGCATTTT.

The chain joins TRBV19 to TRBJ2-7; 9 nucleotides match TRBD1. The CDR3 loop spans 15 amino acids. Germline CDR1 LNHDA, CDR2 SQIVND (reference sequence). V gave up 6 bases and J gave up 4 bases; unmatched junction bases: 10. The CDR3 reads CASSPGDRASYEQYF. The CDR3 DNA reads as TGTGCCAGTAGCCCGGGGGACAGGGCGTCGTACGAGCAGTACTTC.

The chain recombines TRBV28 with TRBJ1-2; D not resolved. The CDR3 length is 13 residues. Germline V gene sequence: CDR1 MDHEN, CDR2 SYDVKM. Trimming shortened V by 2 bases and J by 4 bases, and 8 bases separated the two germline ends. For the CDR3, the DNA is TGTGCCAGCAGTTTAAGACACAGCTATGGCTACACCTTC. Translated: CASSLRHSYGYTF.

V gene TRBV5-1 combines with J gene TRBJ1-1, with 10 nucleotides matching TRBD1. This CDR3 contains 14 residues. CDR1 and CDR2 from the germline V gene are SGHRS and YFSETQ. V was pared by 4 bases and J by 3 bases, with 3 bases of the junction left unmatched. The CDR3 nucleotides are TGCGCCAGCAGCGCAGGACAGGGGGACACTGAAGCTTTCTTT. Translation gives CASSAGQGDTEAFF.

To note about this clone: Within the sample, other DNA sequences also encode this same CDR3. J is TRBJ1-1 and V is TRBV28; D is ambiguous. The CDR3 extends over 10 amino acids. Germline V lookup: CDR1 MDHEN, CDR2 SYDVKM. V lost 6 bases and J lost 5, with 4 bases in between. In nucleotides, the CDR3 is TGTGCCAGCAGACGGACTGAAGCTTTCTTT. It codes for CASRRTEAFF.

This clone has just a few counts. The V gene is TRBV5-1, the J gene TRBJ1-4; D possibly corresponds to TRBD1 (6 bases). Germline V gives CDR1 SGHRS, CDR2 YFSETQ. This CDR3 is 15 amino acids long. V lost 3 bases, J lost 1 base, and 10 bases lay in between. CDR3 sequence reads: CASSSGTLTNEKLFF. CDR3 DNA sequence: TGCGCCAGCAGCTCCGGGACATTAACTAATGAAAAACTGTTTTTT.

This clone was seen a handful of times. Sequence at one end of the junction differs from germline and may be a read error. The chain couples TRBV7-7 to TRBJ2-1; TRBD1 is a possible D gene (7 bases). The CDR3 runs 13 residues. Germline CDR1 reads SSHAT; CDR2 reads FNYEAQ (reference sequence). CDR3: CASSQTGRNEQFF. For the CDR3, the DNA is TGTGCTAGCAGTCAGACAGGGAGGAATGAGCAGTTCTTC.

The rearrangement joins TRBV28 to TRBJ2-4, with D possibly TRBD1 on 5 matching bases. Germline V CDR1 and CDR2: MDHEN, SYDVKM. This CDR3 region has 15 residues. With 2 bases removed from V and 0 bases from J, the gap between germline ends came to 8 bases. The CDR3 region is CASSLVGPAKNIQYF. CDR3 DNA: TGTGCCAGCAGTTTAGTGGGGCCAGCCAAAAACATTCAGTACTTC.

The chain joins TRBV5-4 to TRBJ1-5; D is perhaps TRBD1 (5 bases). Germline CDR1 SGHNT, CDR2 YYREEE (reference sequence). The CDR3 totals 14 residues. The V end was cut by 4 bases, the J end by 7 bases, with 15 bases between. The CDR3 region is CASSGGLMEQPQHF. The CDR3 region has the DNA TGTGCCAGCAGCGGGGGACTCATGGAGCAGCCCCAGCATTTT.

This chain links TRBV29-1 with TRBJ2-7; 13 nucleotides line up with TRBD2. Germline values: CDR1 SQVTM, CDR2 ANQGSEA. The V gene end was trimmed by 6 bases and the J gene end by 4 bases; junction bases not matched to a gene: 9. The CDR3 covers 15 residues. The CDR3 loop is CSVFLLAGGMYEQYF. As DNA, the CDR3 is TGCAGCGTCTTCTTACTAGCGGGAGGGATGTACGAGCAGTACTTC.

As DNA, the CDR3 is TGTGCCAGCAGTTATCGGACAACCGGATACAATGAGCAGTTCTTC. Translating gives CASSYRTTGYNEQFF. The chain recombines TRBV6-9 with TRBJ2-1; possibly TRBD1 for D (5 bases). V lost 2 bases and J lost 4, with 12 bases in between. The germline CDR1 and CDR2 sequences are MNHGY and SVAAGI. The CDR3 extends over 15 amino acids.

This chain links TRBV29-1 with TRBJ2-3; D unclear. The germline V gene encodes CDR1 SQVTM and CDR2 ANQGSEA. The CDR3 extends over 15 amino acids. V was shortened by 2 bases and J by 1 base, with 13 bases between the two germline ends. Here the CDR3 reads CSVEPPGRGTDTQYF. The CDR3 DNA reads as TGCAGCGTTGAACCCCCGGGTCGGGGCACAGATACGCAGTATTTT.

V and J are TRBV28 and TRBJ2-5; 8 nucleotides agree with TRBD1. The J call may be incorrect, as the DNA end agrees better with TRBJ2-7. Germline CDR1 reads MDHEN; CDR2 reads SYDVKM. This CDR3 is built from 17 residues. In DNA, the CDR3 is TGTGCCAGCAGTTCCCCTGGACAGGGTGGGATTTCCTACGAGCAGTACTTC. It is translated as CASSSPGQGGISYEQYF.

The chain carries TRBV6-6 and TRBJ2-1; D is unclear. This CDR3 comprises 14 residues. Trimming pared 0 bases from V and 4 bases from J, leaving 7 bases between. Germline V gives CDR1 MNHNY, CDR2 SVGAGI (reference sequence). CDR3 bases: TGTGCCAGCAGTTACTCTCTCGTGTACAATGAGCAGTTCTTC. Amino acid sequence: CASSYSLVYNEQFF.

The CDR3 loop reads CASSQRVAGVWETQYF. The CDR3 coding sequence is TGTGCCAGCAGCCAAAGGGTGGCAGGGGTTTGGGAGACCCAGTACTTC. The genes are TRBV5-8 and TRBJ2-5, with a tentative D call TRBD1 (6 bases). This CDR3 contains 16 residues. V dropped 4 bases and J dropped 5 bases, with 21 bases sitting between them. Germline V gene data show CDR1 as SGHTS and CDR2 as YDEGEE.

The rearrangement uses TRBV2 and TRBJ2-7; 10 nucleotides line up with TRBD2. The CDR3 runs 14 residues. Germline values: CDR1 SNHLY, CDR2 FYNNEI. J gave up 3 bases and V 6 bases, and 5 bases lay outside the gene matches. The CDR3: CASRVPSGSYEQYF. In DNA form, the CDR3 reads TGTGCCAGCAGAGTACCTAGCGGGAGCTACGAGCAGTACTTC.

V is TRBV29-1 and J is TRBJ2-5; maybe TRBD2 (6 bases). Trimming removed 5 bases from V and 2 bases from J, with 12 bases in between. The CDR3 is made up of 13 amino acids. Germline CDR1 is SQVTM and CDR2 is ANQGSEA. The CDR3 DNA sequence: TGCAGCGTTACACGGGGGAGGCAAGAGACCCAGTACTTC. It translates to CSVTRGRQETQYF.

This chain links TRBV7-9 with TRBJ1-5; a possible D gene is TRBD1 (5 bases). The CDR3 covers 12 residues. With 5 bases removed from V and 9 bases from J, the gap between germline ends came to 11 bases. Germline V gives CDR1 SEHNR, CDR2 FQNEAQ (reference sequence). CDR3: CASSQQGWPQHF. CDR3 nucleotides: TGTGCCAGCAGCCAGCAGGGTTGGCCCCAGCATTTT.